This TCR beta chain was captured in a study of cytomegalovirus exposure and HLA in healthy donors. Study-wide results and caveats: In terms of immune exposure information, only CMV serostatus was available. Several V segments, TRBV6-2 and TRBV6-3 among them, could not be told apart and were dropped. An analysis that was carried out later associated about 17,000 TCR beta sequences with HLA alleles at 0.05 false discovery rate.

PCR was performed using 60 Vbeta and 13 Jbeta primers. Repertoires were generated with immunoSEQ multiplex PCR, while TCRdb's copy carries only in-frame clones and drops some. The table lists roughly 200,000 clones, roughly 75% of them singletons. The CDR3 runs to 14 residues. V lost 5 bases, J lost 0 bases, and 8 bases lay in between. Germline assignment: CDR1 SGHTA and CDR2 FQGNSA. A note on this clone: Its specificity is not known.

This receptor was obtained from a middle-aged man in good health and CMV-seronegative. Sequences were obtained from PBMCs. The gene calls are TRBV7-2 and TRBJ1-5, with D unresolved. In DNA form, the CDR3 reads TGTGCCAGCAGCCGCGTTTATAGCAATCAGCCCCAGCATTTT. Its translation is CASSRVYSNQPQHF.